The present T cell receptor (beta chain) was sequenced within a study of blood T cell repertoires in COVID-19. The method was immunoSEQ multiplex PCR; TCRdb's version includes in-frame clones alone and lacks a portion of them. The repertoire holds about 280,000 clones, with 75% to 90% as singletons. Unmatched junction bases numbered 9, after V lost 6 bases and J lost 5 bases. The CDR3 totals 15 residues. CDR1 is KGHDR, CDR2 SFDVKD, per germline. The sample comprised peripheral blood. The J gene is TRBJ2-5, the V gene TRBV24-1; TRBD1 matches at 9 bases. The clonotype was recovered from a woman aged 30 to 39 who had recovered from COVID-19. The CDR3 DNA is TGTGCCACCAGTTCACCCGGACAGGGGTTGGAGACCCAGTACTTC. Translating it yields CATSSPGQGLETQYF.